The 20 T cell receptor beta chains presented below share a single source sample, sequenced in a study of Tregs in tolerant kidney transplant recipients. Sequencing used immunoSEQ multiplex PCR; TCRdb keeps in-frame clones, though not all of them. The sample data list 25,000 to 35,000 clones. The specimen was CD8+ T cells from blood, collected before the transplant. These TCRs come from a human donor who received a combined kidney and bone marrow transplant.

Note on this clone: The CDR3 goes on 3 residues after the read ends, and that part is filled in from the germline J gene. This chain uses TRBV5-1 with TRBJ2-2, with 10 bases matching TRBD2. V lost 4 bases and J lost 0; bases outside the gene matches: 9. Per germline, CDR1 SGHRS and CDR2 YFSETQ. The CDR3 length is 18 residues. Partial CDR3 DNA: TGCGCCAGCAGCCTTAGCGGGGGGCAAATATCGAACACCGGGGAG. It codes for CASSLSGGQISNTGE. The whole CDR3 region reads CASSLSGGQISNTGELFF.

Notes on this clone: Read sequence stops 3 residues before the CDR3 end, and the germline J gene provides the missing end. This chain joins TRBV11-3 and TRBJ1-6; D gene unclear. Per the germline V gene, CDR1 is SGHNT and CDR2 is YENEEA. The length of the CDR3 is 15 residues. CDR3: CASRLPYRYHPPLHF. The part of the CDR3 DNA that was read is TGTGCAAGTCGCTTACCCTACCGGTACCATCCACCC.

Of note for this clone: The read ends 3 residues early relative to the CDR3; the germline J gene fills the gap. The genes are TRBV29-1 and TRBJ2-2; 7 nucleotides match TRBD1. Germline V lookup: CDR1 SQVTM, CDR2 ANQGSEA. Trimming cost V 0 bases and J 5 bases; bases outside gene matches: 15. The CDR3 has 18 residues. CDR3 DNA (partial): TGCAGCGTTGAAGATATACGGGGACAGACAATCAGGACCGGGGAG. Its protein product is CSVEDIRGQTIRTGE. In full, the CDR3 is CSVEDIRGQTIRTGELFF.

With regard to this clone: The CDR3 end lies 3 residues beyond the end of the read and is filled in from the germline J gene. This sequence joins TRBV19 and TRBJ2-7; 8 nucleotides line up with TRBD1. The germline V gene encodes CDR1 LNHDA and CDR2 SQIVND (reference sequence). Trimming took 1 base from V and 2 from J; bases not matched to a gene: 1. This CDR3 spans 14 amino acids. Partial CDR3 DNA: TGTGCCAGTAGTATAGGGACAGGGCCCTACGAG. It is translated as CASSIGTGPYE. The whole CDR3 protein is CASSIGTGPYEQYF.

As concerns this clone: Coverage ceases 3 residues before the CDR3 finishes, and the germline J gene fills in the end. V gene TRBV6-2 or TRBV6-3 combines with J gene TRBJ2-7; 9 nucleotides agree with TRBD1. Germline V gene sequence: CDR1 MNHEY, CDR2 SVGEGT. Losses at the gene ends were 1 base for V and 6 bases for J; bases not matched to a gene: 7. There are 15 residues in the CDR3. CDR3 protein: CASSYWDRVEGEQYF. The CDR3 DNA, read in part, is TGTGCCAGCAGTTACTGGGACAGGGTCGAGGGCGAG.

To note about this clone: The read terminates 3 residues before the CDR3 end, so the remaining end is supplied by the germline J gene. The gene calls are TRBV30 and TRBJ2-4; 10 bases are a match to TRBD2. Trimming took 0 bases from V and 3 from J; bases not matched to a gene: 11. Germline lookup yields CDR1 GTSNPN and CDR2 SVGIG (reference sequence). The CDR3 runs to 18 residues. CDR3 bases read: TGTGCCTGGAGTGTAGGGTCTAGCGGGAGTAGGGTCAAAAACATT. Its protein is CAWSVGSSGSRVKNI. The full CDR3 protein reads CAWSVGSSGSRVKNIQYF.

A word on this clone: The read stops 3 residues short of the end of the CDR3; the missing end is completed from the germline J gene. This chain uses TRBV19 with TRBJ2-3, with 9 bases matching TRBD1. The CDR3 is made up of 14 amino acids. The germline V gene encodes CDR1 LNHDA and CDR2 SQIVND (reference sequence). V shed 6 bases and J 3 bases; nucleotides not matched to a gene: 4. CDR3 sequence: CASSTTGGTDTQYF. Incomplete CDR3 DNA: TGTGCCAGTAGCACGACAGGGGGGACAGATACG.

The CDR3 DNA, read in part, is TGTGCCAGCAGCTTACTTGGCAGGGACTATGGC. Residues: CASSLLGRDYG. The full CDR3 protein reads CASSLLGRDYGYTF. The V call is TRBV7-9, the J call TRBJ1-2; D might be TRBD1 (5 bases). The CDR3 end falls 3 residues outside the read, so it is completed with the germline J gene. V gave up 2 bases and J gave up 3 bases, with 10 bases separating them. The germline V gene encodes CDR1 SEHNR and CDR2 FQNEAQ (reference sequence). There are 14 residues in the CDR3.

A remark on this clone: The CDR3 goes on 3 residues after the read ends, and that part is filled in from the germline J gene. The V call is TRBV6-2 or TRBV6-3, the J call TRBJ2-1; D is perhaps TRBD1 (7 bases). This CDR3 is 14 amino acids long. Germline CDR1 is MNHEY and CDR2 is SVGEGT. Trimming took off 5 bases at V and 2 bases at J, with 10 bases between the two ends. CDR3 amino acids: CASSGGTAYNEQFF. Partial CDR3 DNA: TGTGCCAGCAGTGGCGGGACAGCCTACAATGAG.

Remarks on this clone: The missing CDR3 end, 3 residues past where the read stops, is filled in from the germline J gene. The chain employs TRBV5-6 and TRBJ2-7; 10 bases match TRBD2. CDR1 is SGHDT and CDR2 is YYEEEE in the germline V gene. This CDR3 is built from 15 residues. The junction had 5 bases not matched to a gene; V was cut back by 0 bases and J by 5 bases. CDR3 in amino acids: CASSLATSGLHEQYF. The part of the CDR3 DNA that was read is TGTGCCAGCAGCTTGGCGACTAGCGGGCTCCACGAG.

A note on this clone: The read halts 3 residues ahead of the CDR3 end, with the missing end drawn from the germline J gene. The chain is built from TRBV19 and TRBJ1-1; D possibly corresponds to TRBD1 (5 bases). The germline V gene encodes CDR1 LNHDA and CDR2 SQIVND (reference sequence). The CDR3 spans 13 residues. This CDR3 is CASRAQGSQEAFF. The sequenced CDR3 bases are TGTGCCAGTAGGGCCCAGGGCTCCCAGGAA.

Turning to this clone: The junction and the germline gene differ at one end; a read error may be behind it. Sequencing ends 3 residues short of the CDR3 end; the germline J gene provides the rest. The J gene is TRBJ2-1, the V gene TRBV19; 9 nucleotides line up with TRBD2. This CDR3 spans 17 amino acids. The germline V gene encodes CDR1 LNHDA and CDR2 SQIVND (reference sequence). The CDR3 reads CASSRLPRLADYSEQFF. CDR3 bases read: TGTGCCAGTAGTCGACTTCCCAGACTAGCGGACTACAGTGAG.

To note about this clone: The sequenced fragment ends 3 residues before the CDR3 boundary, so the rest is inferred from the germline J gene. This chain connects TRBV2 to TRBJ1-2; 9 positions match TRBD1. V lost 4 bases and J lost 4; bases outside the gene matches: 10. The CDR3 loop spans 16 amino acids. Germline CDR1 and CDR2: SNHLY and FYNNEI. CDR3 protein: CASSGVGTGFAYGYTF. The CDR3 bases that were read are TGTGCCAGCAGTGGCGTCGGGACAGGGTTTGCCTATGGC.

Comments on this clone: The read falls 3 residues short of the CDR3 end, and the missing part is taken from the germline J gene. The rearrangement joins TRBV28 to TRBJ1-4; TRBD1 matches at 8 bases. The germline gives CDR1 MDHEN, CDR2 SYDVKM. This CDR3 has 15 residues. CDR3 bases read: TGTGCCAGCACCGAAACTCAGGGGGCGGTGTGGAAA. Its protein product is CASTETQGAVWK. Given in full, the CDR3 is CASTETQGAVWKLFF.

CDR3 loop: CASSPRTGGTDTQYF. The CDR3 bases that were read are TGTGCCAGCAGTCCACGGACAGGGGGCACAGATACG. This chain links TRBV6-2 or TRBV6-3 with TRBJ2-3; 9 bases map to TRBD1. The CDR3 goes on 3 residues after the read ends, and that part is filled in from the germline J gene. In germline, CDR1 is MNHEY, CDR2 SVGEGT. This CDR3 has 15 amino acids. Unmatched junction bases numbered 4, after V lost 5 bases and J lost 1 base.

A note on this clone: The read ends 3 residues before the CDR3 terminus; that terminus is restored from the germline J gene. This chain uses TRBV2 with TRBJ1-4, with D tentatively TRBD1 (5 bases). Trimming shortened V by 4 bases and J by 6 bases, and 27 bases separated the two germline ends. There are 19 residues in the CDR3. Germline lookup yields CDR1 SNHLY and CDR2 FYNNEI. CDR3 DNA (partial): TGTGCCAGCAGTGCCAATGGCCAGGGACGGGACTGGAGAGATGAAAAA. Translation: CASSANGQGRDWRDEK. The CDR3 in its entirety is CASSANGQGRDWRDEKLFF.

About this clone: The CDR3 end falls 3 residues outside the read, so it is completed with the germline J gene. This sequence joins TRBV29-1 and TRBJ2-2; possibly TRBD2 for D (5 bases). Germline V gene sequence: CDR1 SQVTM, CDR2 ANQGSEA. Trimming removed 4 bases at V and 6 bases at J, with 9 bases between. The CDR3 spans 12 residues. The CDR3 bases that were read are TGCAGCGTTGTGCTAGCCCCCGGGGAG. Amino acid sequence: CSVVLAPGE. The complete CDR3 protein is CSVVLAPGELFF.

Concerning this clone itself: Sequencing ends 3 residues short of the CDR3 end; the germline J gene provides the rest. The rearrangement uses TRBV29-1 and TRBJ2-5, with 8 positions matching TRBD1. The CDR3 has 13 amino acids. The ends lost 3 bases at V and 5 bases at J; junction bases unmatched: 5. CDR1 is SQVTM, CDR2 ANQGSEA, per germline. This CDR3 reads CSVEAGGRETQYF. The DNA read from the CDR3 is TGCAGCGTTGAGGCAGGGGGCAGGGAGACC. Based on the CDR3 plus reference TRBV29-1 and TRBJ2-5, the full variable domain is SAVISQKPSRDICQRGTSLTIQCQVDSQVTMMFWYRQQPGQSLTLIATANQGSEATYESGFVIDKFPISRPNLTFSTLTVSNMSPEDSSIYLCSVEAGGRETQYFGPGTRLLVL.

As concerns this clone: The read stops 3 residues short of the end of the CDR3; the missing end is completed from the germline J gene. The chain employs TRBV19 and TRBJ1-1; a possible D gene is TRBD1 (6 bases). This CDR3 is built from 15 residues. Trimming took 4 bases from V and 5 from J, leaving 17 bases between them. Germline V lookup: CDR1 LNHDA, CDR2 SQIVND (reference sequence). CDR3 protein: CASSKRQAGNTEAFF. The part of the CDR3 DNA that was read is TGTGCCAGTAGTAAGCGACAGGCCGGGAATACTGAA.

Points on this clone: Read sequence stops 3 residues before the CDR3 end, and the germline J gene provides the missing end. V usage is TRBV6-2 or TRBV6-3 and J usage is TRBJ2-2, with no clear D. V was shortened by 6 bases and J by 4 bases, with 12 bases between the two germline ends. The germline CDR1 and CDR2 sequences are MNHEY and SVGEGT. The CDR3 runs 14 residues. CDR3: CASSQQIPTGELFF. The CDR3 DNA, read in part, is TGTGCCAGCAGCCAACAGATACCCACCGGGGAG.